This T cell receptor (beta chain) was identified in a study of shared clonotypes between healthy human individuals. Only one count was recorded for this clone. Profiled with immunoSEQ multiplex PCR; TCRdb holds only in-frame clones, not every one. The top ten hold 0.09% to 0.13% of the sample, which has a few hundred thousand clones, around 95% seen once. Positively selected for CCR7, the CD45RO-negative cells used as naive CD8 cells excluded terminally differentiated effector memory CD45RA+ cells. This CDR3 is 17 amino acids long. V was shortened by 7 bases and J by 2 bases, with 23 bases between the two germline ends. Germline V gene sequence: CDR1 SGHDT, CDR2 YYEEEE.

V and J are TRBV5-6 and TRBJ2-3; no reliable D call. The source material was naive CD8+ T cells sorted from blood. The TCR was taken from a woman aged 25 to 39 in good health. The CDR3 loop reads CASHPTIATQLTDTQYF. The CDR3 nucleotides read TGTGCCAGCCACCCCACCATCGCGACACAACTCACAGATACGCAGTATTTT.